The clone carrying this T cell receptor beta chain was seen repeatedly, ten times or more. This sample is drawn from a study of molecular identifiers for immune sequencing clone quantification. About the study: In the replicates, RNA derived from around 20,000 or 99,000 naive CD8 cells was divided into five parts, and four were sequenced.

Via MiXCR, TCRdb re-called the PCR reads, giving one row per CDR3 protein. The sample includes a few hundred thousand distinct CDR3 sequences, about a quarter seen only once; the top ten take 0.65% to 0.75%. This CDR3 contains 16 residues. Germline V gene sequence: CDR1 SQVTM, CDR2 ANQGSEA. Trimming at V came to 3 bases and at J to 7 bases, leaving 14 bases not matched to a gene. The chain links TRBV29-1 to TRBJ2-2, with 7 bases aligning to TRBD1. Sequenced: naive CD8+ T cells from blood, with Jurkat cell RNA spiked in. As for subset: FACS-sorted CD8+CD4-CCR7+CD45RA+ naive T cells. This TCR derives from a human donor in good health. Some libraries in this study had Jurkat cell RNA spiked in. The CDR3 DNA sequence: TGCAGCGTTGAGGGCCTGGCAGGGGGATTGGTCGGGGAGCTGTTTTTT. This codes for CSVEGLAGGLVGELFF.